In this sample, the clone carrying this T cell receptor beta chain turned up a few times. This sample is part of a study of beta chain features in type 1 diabetes. Germline loops: CDR1 SGDLS, CDR2 YYNGEE. The V end lost 3 bases, the J end lost 2 bases, and 14 bases lay between the germline ends. The CDR3 sequence is 15 residues long. Once sorted, every population was more than 95% pure. Of the isolated RNA, all was reverse transcribed, and so the sequenced material was expressed TCRB transcripts. The method was immunoSEQ multiplex PCR; TCRdb's version includes in-frame clones alone and lacks a portion of them. The data contain about 320,000 clones, about 15% of them singletons.

The chain is built from TRBV9 and TRBJ2-5; D remains unclear. Sequencing was carried out using central memory CD4+ T cells from blood. The origin of this receptor is a man aged 25 to 45 in good health. In DNA, the CDR3 is TGTGCCAGCAGCGCCGCCTTAGGCGCTCAAGAGACCCAGTACTTC. Translated: CASSAALGAQETQYF. Using reference TRBV9 and TRBJ2-5 for the parts outside the CDR3, the full variable domain is DSGVTQTPKHLITATGQRVTLRCSPRSGDLSVYWYQQSLDQGLQFLIQYYNGEERAKGNILERFSAQQFPDLHSELNLSSLELGDSALYFCASSAALGAQETQYFGPGTRLLVL.